This TCR beta chain was observed in a study of early T cells in non-severe SARS-CoV-2 infection. V lost 2 bases and J lost 1, with 14 bases in between. The CDR3 contains 16 residues. The germline CDR1 and CDR2 sequences are MGHDK and SYGVNS. TCRdb fed the 5' RACE reads into MiXCR, producing one record per CDR3 protein. The table records tens of thousands of distinct CDR3 sequences, about 15% of them present only once. The source of this sequence is an adult who was a healthcare worker with PCR-confirmed SARS-CoV-2 infection or an uninfected control (not recorded which). The sequencing sample was made of whole blood. The genes are TRBV25-1 and TRBJ1-1; D remains ambiguous. In DNA, the CDR3 is TGTGCCAGCAGTGAAGGGCGAGCCCGGGGGAACACTGAAGCTTTCTTT. It translates to CASSEGRARGNTEAFF.